The sequence of this T cell receptor beta chain was determined in a study of blood T cell repertoires in COVID-19. Study-level background: The United States, Italy and Spain provided the acute and convalescent COVID-19 samples. T cells, B-cell-depleted T cells, or PBMCs supplied cDNA or gDNA.

Original data processing: By means of reference gene primer amplification, nucleated cell counts were estimated. The method was immunoSEQ multiplex PCR; TCRdb's version includes in-frame clones alone and lacks a portion of them. That table furnishes V, J and clone size, whereas the DNA furnished D and trimming. The sample has 310,000 or so clones; 86% are singletons. Per the germline V gene, CDR1 is SQVTM and CDR2 is ANQGSEA. Trimming removed 6 bases from V and 3 bases from J; junction bases left unmatched: 8. CDR3 length equals 15 residues. This sequence joins TRBV29-1 and TRBJ2-5; 12 bases fit TRBD1. The sample consisted of peripheral blood. The sequence was obtained from a woman aged 50 to 65 with acute or convalescent COVID-19. The CDR3 DNA reads TGCAGCGTGTCGGGACAGGGGGCCGTGAAAGAGACCCAGTACTTC. Amino acids: CSVSGQGAVKETQYF.